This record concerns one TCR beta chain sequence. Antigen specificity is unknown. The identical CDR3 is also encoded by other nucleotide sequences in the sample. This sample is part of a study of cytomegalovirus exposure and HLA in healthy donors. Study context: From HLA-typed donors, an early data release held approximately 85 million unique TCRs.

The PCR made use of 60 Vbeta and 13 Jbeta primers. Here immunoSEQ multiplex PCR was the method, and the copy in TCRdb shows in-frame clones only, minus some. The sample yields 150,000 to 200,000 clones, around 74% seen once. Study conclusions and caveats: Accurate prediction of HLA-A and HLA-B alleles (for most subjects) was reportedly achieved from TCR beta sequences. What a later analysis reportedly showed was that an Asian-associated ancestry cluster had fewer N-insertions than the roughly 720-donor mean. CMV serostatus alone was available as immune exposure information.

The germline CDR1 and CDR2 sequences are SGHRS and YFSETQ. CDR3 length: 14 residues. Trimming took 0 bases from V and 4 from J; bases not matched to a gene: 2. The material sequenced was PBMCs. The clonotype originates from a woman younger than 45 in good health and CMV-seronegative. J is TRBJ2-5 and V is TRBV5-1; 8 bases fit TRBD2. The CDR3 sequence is CASSLERGGETQYF. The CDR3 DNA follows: TGCGCCAGCAGCTTGGAACGGGGGGGAGAGACCCAGTACTTC. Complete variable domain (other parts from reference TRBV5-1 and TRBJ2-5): KAGVTQTPRYLIKTRGQQVTLSCSPISGHRSVSWYQQTPGQGLQFLFEYFSETQRNKGNFPGRFSGRQFSNSRSEMNVSTLELGDSALYLCASSLERGGETQYFGPGTRLLVL.